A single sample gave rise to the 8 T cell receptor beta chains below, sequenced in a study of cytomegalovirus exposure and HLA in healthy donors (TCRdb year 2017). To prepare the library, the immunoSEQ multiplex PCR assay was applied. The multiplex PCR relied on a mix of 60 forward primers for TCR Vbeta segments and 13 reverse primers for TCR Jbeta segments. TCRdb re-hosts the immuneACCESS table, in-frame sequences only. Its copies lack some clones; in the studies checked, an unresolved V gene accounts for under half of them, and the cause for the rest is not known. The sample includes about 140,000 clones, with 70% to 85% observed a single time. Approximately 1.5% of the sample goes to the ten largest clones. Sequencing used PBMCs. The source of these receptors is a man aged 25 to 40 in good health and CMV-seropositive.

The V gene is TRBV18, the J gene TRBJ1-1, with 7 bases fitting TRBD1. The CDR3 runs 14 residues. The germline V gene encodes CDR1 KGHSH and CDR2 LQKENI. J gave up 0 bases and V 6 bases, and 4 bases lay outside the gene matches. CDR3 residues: CASSGGQMNTEAFF. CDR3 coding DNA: TGTGCCAGCTCGGGGGGACAGATGAACACTGAAGCTTTCTTT.

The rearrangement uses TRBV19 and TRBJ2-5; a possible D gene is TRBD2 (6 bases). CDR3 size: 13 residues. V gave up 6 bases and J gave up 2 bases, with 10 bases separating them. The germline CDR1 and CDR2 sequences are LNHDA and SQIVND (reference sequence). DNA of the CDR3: TGTGCCAGTAGCGGGAGAGTACAAGAGACCCAGTACTTC. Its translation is CASSGRVQETQYF.

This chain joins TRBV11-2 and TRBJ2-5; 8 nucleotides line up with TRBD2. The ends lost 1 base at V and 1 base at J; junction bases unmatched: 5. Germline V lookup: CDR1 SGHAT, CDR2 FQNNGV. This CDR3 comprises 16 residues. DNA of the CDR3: TGTGCCAGCAGCTTAGTCGCGGGGGGACTCCAAGAGACCCAGTACTTC. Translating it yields CASSLVAGGLQETQYF.

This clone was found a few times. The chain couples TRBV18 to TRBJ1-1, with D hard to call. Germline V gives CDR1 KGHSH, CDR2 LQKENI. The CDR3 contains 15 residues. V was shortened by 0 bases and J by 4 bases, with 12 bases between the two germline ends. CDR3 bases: TGTGCCAGCTCACCACCTGGACTTGGGAGCACTGAAGCTTTCTTT. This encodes CASSPPGLGSTEAFF.

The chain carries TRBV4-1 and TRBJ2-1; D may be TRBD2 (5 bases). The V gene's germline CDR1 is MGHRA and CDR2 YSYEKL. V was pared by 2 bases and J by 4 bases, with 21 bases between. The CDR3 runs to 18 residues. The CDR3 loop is CASSQIDLGLSLYNEQFF. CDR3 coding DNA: TGCGCCAGCAGCCAAATCGACCTCGGACTTTCTTTATACAATGAGCAGTTCTTC.

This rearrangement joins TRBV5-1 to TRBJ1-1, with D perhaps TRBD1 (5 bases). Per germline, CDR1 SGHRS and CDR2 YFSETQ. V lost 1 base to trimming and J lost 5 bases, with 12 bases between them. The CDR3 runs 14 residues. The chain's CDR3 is CASSLRGAGTEAFF. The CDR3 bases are TGCGCCAGCAGCTTGAGGGGCGCGGGGACTGAAGCTTTCTTT. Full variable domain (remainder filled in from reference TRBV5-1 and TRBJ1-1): KAGVTQTPRYLIKTRGQQVTLSCSPISGHRSVSWYQQTPGQGLQFLFEYFSETQRNKGNFPGRFSGRQFSNSRSEMNVSTLELGDSALYLCASSLRGAGTEAFFGQGTRLTVV.

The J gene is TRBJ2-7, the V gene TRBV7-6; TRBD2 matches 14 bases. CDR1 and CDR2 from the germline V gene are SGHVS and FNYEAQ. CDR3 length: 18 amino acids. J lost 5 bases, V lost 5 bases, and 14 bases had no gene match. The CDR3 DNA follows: TGTGCCAGCAGCGTTAGTACGGGACTAGCGGGAGTAAAAAACGAGCAGTACTTC. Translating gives CASSVSTGLAGVKNEQYF. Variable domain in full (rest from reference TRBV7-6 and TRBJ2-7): GAGVSQSPRYKVTKRGQDVALRCDPISGHVSLYWYRQALGQGPEFLTYFNYEAQQDKSGLPNDRFSAERPEGSISTLTIQRTEQRDSAMYRCASSVSTGLAGVKNEQYFGPGTRLTVT.

In DNA form, the CDR3 reads TGTGCCAGTTCTAGCGGGAGTGGGACAGATACGCAGTATTTT. Translation: CASSSGSGTDTQYF. The rearrangement joins TRBV19 to TRBJ2-3; 10 bases fit TRBD2. The CDR3 covers 14 residues. J gave up 3 bases and V 8 bases, and 5 bases lay outside the gene matches. Germline V lookup: CDR1 LNHDA, CDR2 SQIVND (reference sequence).